This T cell receptor (beta chain) is drawn from a study of cytomegalovirus exposure and HLA in healthy donors. Turning to the study itself: In a previous analysis, some 120 million unique TCR beta sequences were found from about 190 million T cells. Regarding the study as a whole: Analyzed later, most CMV-associated TCR beta chains appeared HLA-restricted.

PCR primers comprised 60 Vbeta and 13 Jbeta primers. Here immunoSEQ multiplex PCR was the method, and the copy in TCRdb shows in-frame clones only, minus some. The sample lists 75,000 to 100,000 clones, about four fifths occurring once. As for this clone: Antigen specificity is unknown.

Germline lookup yields CDR1 LGHNA and CDR2 YNFKEQ. The trim removed 2 bases at V and 5 bases at J, leaving 7 bases unmatched. CDR3 size: 15 residues. The rearrangement uses TRBV4-2 and TRBJ2-7; 9 nucleotides match TRBD2. The TCR sequence derives from a man under 40 in good health and CMV-seronegative. The sample was PBMCs. This CDR3 reads CASSQTGTSNHEQYF. The CDR3 DNA reads as TGTGCCAGCAGCCAAACCGGGACTAGCAACCACGAGCAGTACTTC.